The 30 T cell receptor beta chains in this list originate from one sample, sequenced in a study of blood T cells in healthy people across ages. For the second PCR, which ran for about 7 to 12 cycles, a sample-barcoded 5' primer and a J-beta primer mix were used. Using its own MiXCR run on the 5' RACE reads, TCRdb lists one record per CDR3 protein. Among fewer than 1.5 million distinct CDR3 sequences, about 43% were seen once, and the ten largest hold roughly 7.7%. The sample consisted of blood. These receptor sequences come from a woman aged 18-29 years in good health.

The CDR3 region has the DNA TGCGCCAGCAGCCTAGCGGGAAAACCCCCAGATACGCAGTATTTT. Its translation: CASSLAGKPPDTQYF. This rearrangement joins TRBV10-1 to TRBJ2-3; TRBD2 matches at 9 bases. V trimming: 6 bases; J trimming: 4 bases; junction bases outside the gene matches: 8. The V gene's germline CDR1 is WNHNN and CDR2 SYGVQD (reference sequence). There are 15 residues in the CDR3.

This clonotype was detected a few times. V usage is TRBV27 and J usage is TRBJ2-7, with unresolved D. Germline V lookup: CDR1 MNHEY, CDR2 SMNVEV (reference sequence). V shed 7 bases and J shed 0 bases, with 10 bases lying between them. The length of the CDR3 is 13 residues. The CDR3 region is CASKSTSSYEQYF. The CDR3 bases are TGTGCCAGCAAGAGTACAAGCTCCTACGAGCAGTACTTC.

A single count supports this clonotype. This chain connects TRBV21-1 to TRBJ1-2. TRBV21-1 is recorded as a pseudogene. CDR3 length: 12 amino acids. CDR3 protein: CASGTTNYGYTF. The CDR3 DNA sequence: TGTGCCAGCGGCACCACTAATTATGGCTACACCTTC.

The CDR3 loop reads CASSYSTGGHEQYF. For the CDR3, the DNA is TGTGCCAGCAGTTACTCGACGGGGGGCCATGAGCAGTACTTC. This chain connects TRBV6-5 to TRBJ2-5; D is possibly TRBD2 (7 bases). The V and J ends lost 0 bases and 11 bases respectively, with 16 bases between them. Germline CDR1 reads MNHEY; CDR2 reads SVGAGI. The CDR3 length is 14 residues.

In this sample, this clonotype turned up a few times. V gene TRBV6-5 combines with J gene TRBJ2-7, with D possibly being TRBD2 (6 bases). V lost 2 bases, J lost 5 bases, and 13 bases lay in between. Germline CDR1 and CDR2: MNHEY and SVGAGI. This CDR3 has 14 residues. CDR3 sequence reads: CASSYVGRPDEQYF. In DNA form, the CDR3 reads TGTGCCAGCAGTTACGTCGGGAGACCCGACGAGCAGTACTTC.

The chain combines TRBV12-3 or TRBV12-4 with TRBJ1-6; 7 positions agree with TRBD1. The V gene end was trimmed by 5 bases and the J gene end by 1 base; junction bases not matched to a gene: 11. The CDR3 sequence is 18 residues long. The CDR3 DNA is TGTGCCAGCAGTCGCCCCGGACAGGCCTTATCCTATAATTCACCCCTCCACTTT. This sequence encodes CASSRPGQALSYNSPLHF.

The chain recombines TRBV7-3 with TRBJ2-1; no firm D call. The germline CDR1 and CDR2 sequences are SGHTA and FQGTGA. Trimming cost V 0 bases and J 5 bases, with 5 bases left between them. The CDR3 runs 13 residues. CDR3 sequence: CASSLTRNNEQFF. The CDR3 coding sequence is TGTGCCAGCAGCTTAACCAGAAACAATGAGCAGTTCTTC.

V and J are TRBV6-5 and TRBJ2-3; 11 nucleotides match TRBD2. The V gene end was trimmed by 4 bases and the J gene end by 2 bases; junction bases not matched to a gene: 5. CDR1 is MNHEY and CDR2 is SVGAGI in the germline V gene. This CDR3 is 16 amino acids long. In DNA, the CDR3 is TGTGCCAGCAGTTGGGTAGCGGGGGGGCCCACAGATACGCAGTATTTT. This translates into CASSWVAGGPTDTQYF.

CDR3 coding DNA: TGTGCCAGCAGCCAAGGTATTGGAGGAGATACGCAGTATTTT. Translated, it gives CASSQGIGGDTQYF. The V and J genes are TRBV3-1 and TRBJ2-3; weak D call: TRBD2 (5 bases). The CDR3 is made up of 14 amino acids. Germline V lookup: CDR1 LGHDT, CDR2 YNNKEL (reference sequence). V lost 1 base to trimming and J lost 5 bases, with 10 bases between them.

This clonotype came up a few times. The chain is built from TRBV10-3 and TRBJ1-2; possible D gene TRBD1, 6 bases. V lost 10 bases to trimming and J lost 7 bases, with 22 bases between them. The CDR3 spans 14 residues. In germline, CDR1 is ENHRY, CDR2 SYGVKD. CDR3 residues: CASRGGAPMGGYTF. DNA of the CDR3: TGTGCCAGCCGTGGGGGGGCCCCTATGGGTGGCTACACCTTC.

This clonotype was observed a few times. V and J are TRBV2 and TRBJ2-7, with D tentatively TRBD2 (5 bases). V lost 3 bases to trimming and J lost 9 bases, with 15 bases between them. The CDR3 is 13 residues long. Germline V CDR1 and CDR2: SNHLY, FYNNEI. CDR3 coding DNA: TGTGCCAGCAGTGATCCCCAAAGCGCGGGGCAGTACTTC. It is translated as CASSDPQSAGQYF.

The J gene is TRBJ2-3, the V gene TRBV5-1; perhaps TRBD1 as D (5 bases). CDR3 size: 15 residues. The V end lost 0 bases, the J end lost 5 bases, and 13 bases lay between the germline ends. CDR1 is SGHRS and CDR2 is YFSETQ in the germline V gene. The CDR3 is CASSLAGRQGDTQYF. As DNA, the CDR3 is TGCGCCAGCAGCTTGGCCGGCAGGCAGGGAGATACGCAGTATTTT.

The chain links TRBV6-1 to TRBJ1-2, with D unclear. The V gene lost 3 bases and the J gene lost 1 base, with 9 bases spanning the gap. The CDR3 consists of 14 residues. Germline V gene data show CDR1 as MNHNS and CDR2 as SASEGT. This chain's CDR3 is CASSEKTSNYGYTF. In DNA, the CDR3 is TGTGCCAGCAGTGAGAAGACAAGTAACTATGGCTACACCTTC.

The chain has TRBV16 and TRBJ1-5; D gene ambiguous. The CDR3 length is 15 residues. V was pared by 2 bases and J by 1 base, with 9 bases between. Per the germline V gene, CDR1 is KGHSY and CDR2 is FQNENV. CDR3 region: CASSQGSWSNQPQHF. CDR3 DNA: TGTGCCAGCAGCCAAGGGTCGTGGAGCAATCAGCCCCAGCATTTT.

This clonotype was recorded a few times. The chain uses TRBV7-8 and TRBJ2-4; 7 bases line up with TRBD2. J lost 0 bases, V lost 3 bases, and 5 bases had no gene match. There are 16 residues in the CDR3. CDR1 is SGHVS and CDR2 is FQNEAQ in the germline V gene. The CDR3 DNA follows: TGTGCCAGCAGCTTGGGGGGGATGACAGCCAAAAACATTCAGTACTTC. This encodes CASSLGGMTAKNIQYF.

The chain carries TRBV14 and TRBJ2-1; tentative D call: TRBD2 (6 bases). The CDR3 spans 14 residues. The V gene's germline CDR1 is SGHDN and CDR2 FVKESK. V lost 7 bases, J lost 10 bases, and 20 bases lay in between. The CDR3: CASNHYRDSKEQFF. The CDR3 DNA reads as TGTGCCAGCAACCACTACCGGGACTCAAAGGAGCAGTTCTTC.

The chain has TRBV10-3 and TRBJ2-5, with 7 nucleotides matching TRBD2. The CDR3 totals 17 residues. After removal of 6 bases from V and 2 bases from J, the junction contained 15 bases not matched to a gene. Germline CDR1 is ENHRY and CDR2 is SYGVKD. CDR3 region: CAISRASGVGSQETQYF. Written as DNA, the CDR3 is TGTGCCATCAGCCGGGCTAGCGGAGTGGGTTCACAAGAGACCCAGTACTTC.

The DNA of the CDR3 is TGTGCCAGCAGCTTGACCCCCGGGGGAGTGAATGAGCAGTTCTTC. Protein: CASSLTPGGVNEQFF. The gene calls are TRBV5-5 and TRBJ2-1; TRBD2 is a possible D gene (6 bases). Germline values: CDR1 SGHKS, CDR2 YYEKEE (reference sequence). V was trimmed by 1 base and J by 7 bases, leaving 15 bases between them. The CDR3 extends over 15 amino acids.

V is TRBV20-1 and J is TRBJ2-4; TRBD2 is a possible D gene (7 bases). The V end was cut by 5 bases, the J end by 0 bases, with 17 bases between. Germline values: CDR1 DFQATT, CDR2 SNEGSKA (reference sequence). This CDR3 is 16 amino acids long. CDR3 sequence: CSAYPGGQIAKNIQYF. The CDR3 DNA is TGCAGTGCTTACCCGGGGGGCCAAATAGCCAAAAACATTCAGTACTTC.

This chain joins TRBV7-9 and TRBJ2-2; the D gene is possibly TRBD1 (5 bases). This CDR3 has 12 residues. CDR1 and CDR2 (germline): SEHNR, FQNEAQ (reference sequence). Trimming left V 5 bases short and J 13 bases short, with 14 bases between. In nucleotides, the CDR3 is TGTGCCAGCAGCGTCAGGGCCGACTGGCTGTTTTTT. This codes for CASSVRADWLFF.

The genes are TRBV4-1 and TRBJ2-1, with 11 bases matching TRBD2. The CDR3 contains 17 residues. V lost 5 bases, J lost 4 bases, and 10 bases stayed unmatched. Per germline, CDR1 MGHRA and CDR2 YSYEKL. CDR3 nucleotides: TGCGCCAGCAGCTCTAGCGGGGGGCCTACCAAATACAATGAGCAGTTCTTC. This encodes CASSSSGGPTKYNEQFF.

This clonotype was seen a few times. The chain employs TRBV7-2 and TRBJ1-5; the D gene is possibly TRBD1 (5 bases). The V gene's germline CDR1 is SGHTA and CDR2 FQGNSA. Trimming removed 4 bases from V and 7 bases from J, with 14 bases in between. This CDR3 region has 14 residues. CDR3 nucleotides: TGTGCCAGCAGCTCGGGACTCGGGGGGCAGCCCCAGCATTTT. The encoded protein is CASSSGLGGQPQHF.

This clonotype was seen more than once but under ten times. The chain links TRBV5-4 to TRBJ1-1, with D hard to call. The CDR3 has 12 amino acids. The V gene lost 0 bases and the J gene lost 7 bases, with 7 bases spanning the gap. CDR1 is SGHNT and CDR2 is YYREEE in the germline V gene (reference sequence). CDR3 bases: TGTGCCAGCAGCTTGGAGGGCAGTGAAGCTTTCTTT. It specifies CASSLEGSEAFF.

The chain joins TRBV3-1 to TRBJ2-4; weak D call: TRBD1 (5 bases). The CDR3 runs to 16 residues. Trimming stripped 1 base from V and 0 bases from J, with 10 bases between. The germline V gene has CDR1 LGHDT and CDR2 YNNKEL (reference sequence). CDR3 coding DNA: TGTGCCAGCAGCCAAGCAGGGTCTGTAGCCAAAAACATTCAGTACTTC. Translated: CASSQAGSVAKNIQYF. The full variable domain, rest sourced from reference TRBV3-1 and TRBJ2-4, is DTAVSQTPKYLVTQMGNDKSIKCEQNLGHDTMYWYKQDSKKFLKIMFSYNNKELIINETVPNRFSPKSPDKAHLNLHINSLELGDSAVYFCASSQAGSVAKNIQYFGAGTRLSVL.

This clonotype was detected a few times. The chain combines TRBV3-1 with TRBJ1-5; D remains ambiguous. V lost 0 bases and J lost 4, with 7 bases in between. The CDR3 runs 14 residues. Germline loops: CDR1 LGHDT, CDR2 YNNKEL (reference sequence). Here the CDR3 reads CASSQELSNQPQHF. CDR3 sequence (DNA): TGTGCCAGCAGCCAAGAGTTATCGAATCAGCCCCAGCATTTT.

The rearrangement uses TRBV9 and TRBJ2-7; D unclear. Trimming left V 0 bases short and J 0 bases short, with 10 bases between. The CDR3 loop spans 15 amino acids. The germline V gene has CDR1 SGDLS and CDR2 YYNGEE. The CDR3 sequence: CASSVEPVSSYEQYF. The CDR3 DNA follows: TGTGCCAGCAGCGTAGAGCCCGTAAGCTCCTACGAGCAGTACTTC.

The chain carries TRBV6-1 and TRBJ2-4; tentative D call: TRBD1 (5 bases). The DNA end lines up better with TRBJ2-7; the J call may be wrong. From germline, CDR1 is MNHNS and CDR2 SASEGT. This CDR3 has 16 amino acids. CDR3 loop: CASSESFAGADFEQYF. The CDR3 bases are TGTGCCAGCAGTGAAAGTTTTGCTGGGGCCGATTTCGAGCAGTACTTC.

The V call is TRBV6-5, the J call TRBJ1-5; 10 bases map to TRBD1. The CDR3 has 15 residues. CDR1 and CDR2 from the germline V gene are MNHEY and SVGAGI. V trimming: 5 bases; J trimming: 1 base; junction bases outside the gene matches: 2. As DNA, the CDR3 is TGTGCCAGCAGTCCGGACAGGGGGAGCAATCAGCCCCAGCATTTT. This codes for CASSPDRGSNQPQHF.

This chain links TRBV14 with TRBJ2-7, with 7 nucleotides matching TRBD1. The CDR3 runs to 15 residues. V lost 5 bases to trimming and J lost 2 bases; unmatched junction nucleotides: 9. CDR1 SGHDN and CDR2 FVKESK come from the germline V gene. For the CDR3, the DNA is TGTGCCAGCAGCAACTGGGGACAGAGCCCCTACGAGCAGTACTTC. Amino acids: CASSNWGQSPYEQYF.

The chain employs TRBV20-1 and TRBJ2-1, with D perhaps matching TRBD1 (5 bases). The CDR3 length is 12 residues. V dropped 6 bases and J dropped 6 bases, with 12 bases sitting between them. CDR1 is DFQATT and CDR2 is SNEGSKA in the germline V gene (reference sequence). The CDR3 is CSALGPGNEQFF. CDR3 DNA: TGCAGTGCGCTGGGGCCAGGCAATGAGCAGTTCTTC.